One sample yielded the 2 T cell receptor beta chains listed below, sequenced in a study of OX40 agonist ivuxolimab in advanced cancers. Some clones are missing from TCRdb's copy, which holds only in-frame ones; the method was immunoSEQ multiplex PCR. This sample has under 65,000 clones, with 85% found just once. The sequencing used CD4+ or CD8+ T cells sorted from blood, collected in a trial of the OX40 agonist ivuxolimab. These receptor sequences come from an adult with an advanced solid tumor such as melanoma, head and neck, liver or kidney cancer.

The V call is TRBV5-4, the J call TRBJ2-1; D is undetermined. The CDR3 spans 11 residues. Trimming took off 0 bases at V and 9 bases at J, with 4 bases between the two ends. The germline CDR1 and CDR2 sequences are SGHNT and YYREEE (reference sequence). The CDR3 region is CASSLDGEQFF. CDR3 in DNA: TGTGCCAGCAGCTTGGACGGTGAGCAGTTCTTC.

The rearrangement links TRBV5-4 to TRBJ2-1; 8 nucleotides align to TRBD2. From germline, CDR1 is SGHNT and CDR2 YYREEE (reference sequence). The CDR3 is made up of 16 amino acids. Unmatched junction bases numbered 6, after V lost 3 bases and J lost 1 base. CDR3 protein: CASSSGLASSYNEQFF. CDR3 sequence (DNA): TGTGCCAGCAGCTCTGGACTAGCCTCGTCCTACAATGAGCAGTTCTTC.